A single sample is the source of the 2 T cell receptor beta chains below, sequenced in a study of T cell responses to AZD1222 COVID-19 vaccine. Some clones are missing from TCRdb's copy, which holds only in-frame ones; the method was immunoSEQ multiplex PCR. The sample gives 85,000 to 120,000 clones, 86% of which show up once; about 5% is in the top ten. This material consisted of peripheral blood, taken on day 0 of AZD1222 vaccination. These receptors originate from an adult in good health.

V gene TRBV5-3 combines with J gene TRBJ1-5, with D unclear. TRBV5-3 counts as an open reading frame of uncertain function. Trimming shortened V by 3 bases and J by 2 bases, and 15 bases separated the two germline ends. The CDR3 is made up of 16 amino acids. The CDR3, as DNA: TGTGCCAGAAGCTCGACACCGGATGGTGGCAATCAGCCCCAGCATTTT. Protein sequence: CARSSTPDGGNQPQHF.

This clone was observed a few times. The genes are TRBV5-6 and TRBJ1-5, with 7 bases lining up with TRBD1. The germline CDR1 and CDR2 sequences are SGHDT and YYEEEE. CDR3 size: 14 residues. J lost 7 bases, V lost 3 bases, and 7 bases had no gene match. The CDR3 here is CASSYRGPKQPQHF. The CDR3 DNA sequence: TGTGCCAGCAGCTACAGGGGTCCAAAGCAGCCCCAGCATTTT.